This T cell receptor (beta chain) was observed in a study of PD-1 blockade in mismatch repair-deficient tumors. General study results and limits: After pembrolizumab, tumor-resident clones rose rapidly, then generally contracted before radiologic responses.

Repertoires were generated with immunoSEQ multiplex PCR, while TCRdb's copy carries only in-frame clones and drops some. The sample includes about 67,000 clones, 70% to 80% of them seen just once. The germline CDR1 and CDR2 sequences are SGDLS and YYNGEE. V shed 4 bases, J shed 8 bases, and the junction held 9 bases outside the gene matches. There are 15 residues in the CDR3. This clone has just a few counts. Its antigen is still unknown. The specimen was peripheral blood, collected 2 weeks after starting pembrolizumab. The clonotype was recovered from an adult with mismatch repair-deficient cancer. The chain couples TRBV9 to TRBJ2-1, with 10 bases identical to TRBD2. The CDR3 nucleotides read TGTGCCAGCAGCCGGGCTAGCGGGAGTCTCGATGAGCAGTTCTTC. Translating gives CASSRASGSLDEQFF. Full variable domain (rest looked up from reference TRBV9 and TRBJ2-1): DSGVTQTPKHLITATGQRVTLRCSPRSGDLSVYWYQQSLDQGLQFLIQYYNGEERAKGNILERFSAQQFPDLHSELNLSSLELGDSALYFCASSRASGSLDEQFFGPGTRLTVL.